A single sample gave rise to the 13 T cell receptor beta chains below, sequenced in a study of blood T cells in healthy people across ages. The use of a sample-barcoded 5' primer and a J-beta primer mix characterized a second PCR of roughly 6 to 11 cycles. One entry per CDR3 protein, called by TCRdb with MiXCR from the 5' RACE reads. This sample has about a million distinct CDR3 sequences, with approximately 38% found just once. The sequenced material came from blood. Receptors were obtained from a man younger than 35 in good health.

The gene calls are TRBV11-2 and TRBJ1-1; D ambiguous. Trimming shortened V by 5 bases and J by 5 bases, and 15 bases separated the two germline ends. Germline CDR1 and CDR2: SGHAT and FQNNGV. There are 14 residues in the CDR3. Here the CDR3 DNA reads TGTGCCAGCAGCGGGCAGGTCGCGGGGACTGAAGCTTTCTTT. Its translation is CASSGQVAGTEAFF. The full variable domain, its missing parts supplied by reference TRBV11-2 and TRBJ1-1, is EAGVAQSPRYKIIEKRQSVAFWCNPISGHATLYWYQQILGQGPKLLIQFQNNGVVDDSQLPKDRFSAERLKGVDSTLKIQPAKLEDSAVYLCASSGQVAGTEAFFGQGTRLTVV.

This clonotype was observed a handful of times. This sequence joins TRBV3-1 and TRBJ2-1, with D tentatively TRBD1 (5 bases). V dropped 6 bases and J dropped 8 bases, with 14 bases sitting between them. Germline assignment: CDR1 LGHDT and CDR2 YNNKEL (reference sequence). The CDR3 spans 13 residues. In DNA form, the CDR3 reads TGTGCCAGCAGTCCCCAGGGTGGGTATGAGCAGTTCTTC. Translating gives CASSPQGGYEQFF.

The V and J genes are TRBV5-1 and TRBJ2-3, with D perhaps matching TRBD2 (5 bases). The CDR3 is made up of 13 amino acids. The V end lost 3 bases, the J end lost 4 bases, and 9 bases lay between the germline ends. Germline lookup yields CDR1 SGHRS and CDR2 YFSETQ. The CDR3 region has the DNA TGCGCCAGCAGCTGGACTGAGGCAGATACGCAGTATTTT. It is translated as CASSWTEADTQYF.

The rearrangement joins TRBV13 to TRBJ1-6; D gene uncertain. Looked up from germline, CDR1 is PRHDT and CDR2 is FYEKMQ (reference sequence). There are 12 residues in the CDR3. Trimming took 5 bases from V and 10 from J, leaving 9 bases between them. The CDR3 loop reads CASSRESSPLHF. The CDR3 region has the DNA TGTGCCAGCAGCAGGGAATCCTCACCCCTCCACTTT.

This clonotype occurred a few times. This chain connects TRBV12-3 or TRBV12-4 to TRBJ1-1; D might be TRBD1 (5 bases). The CDR3 length is 16 residues. V was clipped by 0 bases and J by 0 bases, with 11 bases between them. CDR3 in amino acids: CASSLASQGMNTEAFF. CDR3 in DNA: TGTGCCAGCAGTTTAGCGTCGCAGGGCATGAACACTGAAGCTTTCTTT.

The V gene is TRBV5-1, the J gene TRBJ1-2; possibly TRBD1 for D (5 bases). This CDR3 has 16 residues. The germline V gene has CDR1 SGHRS and CDR2 YFSETQ. The ends were cut back, 4 bases at V and 0 bases at J, with 16 bases in the middle. This chain's CDR3 is CASSTADSITNYGYTF. For the CDR3, the DNA is TGCGCCAGCAGCACCGCCGACAGCATCACTAACTATGGCTACACCTTC.

The J gene is TRBJ1-4, the V gene TRBV12-3 or TRBV12-4; 7 nucleotides match TRBD1. The CDR3 extends over 15 amino acids. The V segment lost 7 bases and the J segment 3 bases; nucleotides outside the gene matches: 8. DNA for the CDR3: TGTGCCAGCACTCGGCGGCAGGGGGCTAATGAAAAACTGTTTTTT. Residues: CASTRRQGANEKLFF.

The chain employs TRBV13 and TRBJ1-1; no reliable D call. The CDR3 extends over 12 amino acids. The germline CDR1 and CDR2 sequences are PRHDT and FYEKMQ (reference sequence). The ends were cut back, 5 bases at V and 6 bases at J, with 10 bases in the middle. Here the CDR3 reads CASSRHDAEAFF. In DNA, the CDR3 is TGTGCCAGCAGCAGACACGACGCTGAAGCTTTCTTT.

The rearrangement joins TRBV20-1 to TRBJ2-3; possibly TRBD2 for D (5 bases). V lost 4 bases, J lost 0 bases, and 8 bases lay in between. Germline V gene sequence: CDR1 DFQATT, CDR2 SNEGSKA (reference sequence). This CDR3 has 13 amino acids. Written as DNA, the CDR3 is TGCAGTGCTAAGGACTCAAGCACAGATACGCAGTATTTT. Translation: CSAKDSSTDTQYF.

Only a few counts were recorded for this clonotype. The genes are TRBV4-1 and TRBJ2-3; D may be TRBD2 (6 bases). The CDR3 runs to 12 residues. V was pared by 1 base and J by 9 bases, with 8 bases between. Germline CDR1 and CDR2: MGHRA and YSYEKL. Here the CDR3 reads CASSQGEVTQYF. CDR3 coding DNA: TGCGCCAGCAGCCAAGGGGAGGTAACGCAGTATTTT.

The rearrangement links TRBV12-3 or TRBV12-4 to TRBJ1-1; D not resolved. V dropped 7 bases and J dropped 1 base, with 10 bases sitting between them. The CDR3 totals 13 residues. CDR3 bases: TGTGCCAGCATCCCGGACGGGAACACTGAAGCTTTCTTT. This translates into CASIPDGNTEAFF.

The table lists this clonotype with many counts. The V gene is TRBV27, the J gene TRBJ1-2; tentatively, D is TRBD1 (5 bases). The CDR3 spans 13 residues. Germline CDR1 reads MNHEY; CDR2 reads SMNVEV (reference sequence). Trimming took 6 bases from V and 4 from J, leaving 12 bases between them. CDR3 sequence reads: CASSLTGTYGYTF. The CDR3 bases are TGTGCCAGCAGCTTAACCGGGACCTATGGCTACACCTTC.

The chain recombines TRBV27 with TRBJ1-1; 7 bases line up with TRBD1. Per germline, CDR1 MNHEY and CDR2 SMNVEV (reference sequence). J lost 0 bases, V lost 6 bases, and 7 bases had no gene match. CDR3 length: 15 amino acids. The CDR3 region has the DNA TGTGCCAGCAGGCCTGACAGGGTCTTGAACACTGAAGCTTTCTTT. This sequence encodes CASRPDRVLNTEAFF.